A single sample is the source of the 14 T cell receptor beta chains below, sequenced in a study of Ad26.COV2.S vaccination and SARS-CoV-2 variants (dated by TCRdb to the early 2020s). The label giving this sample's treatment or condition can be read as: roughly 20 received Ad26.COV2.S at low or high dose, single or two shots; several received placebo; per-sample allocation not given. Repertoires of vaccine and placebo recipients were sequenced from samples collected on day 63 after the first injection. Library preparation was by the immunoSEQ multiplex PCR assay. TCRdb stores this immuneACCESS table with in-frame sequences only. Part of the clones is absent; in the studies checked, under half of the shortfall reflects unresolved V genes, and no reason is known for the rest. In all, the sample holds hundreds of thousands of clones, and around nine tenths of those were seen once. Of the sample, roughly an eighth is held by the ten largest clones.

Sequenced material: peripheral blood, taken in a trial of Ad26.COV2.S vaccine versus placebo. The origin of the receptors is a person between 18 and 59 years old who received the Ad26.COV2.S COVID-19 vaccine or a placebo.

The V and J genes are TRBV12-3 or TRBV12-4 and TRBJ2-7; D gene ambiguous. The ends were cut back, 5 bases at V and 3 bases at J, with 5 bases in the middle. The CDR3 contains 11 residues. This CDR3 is CASSAGYEQYF. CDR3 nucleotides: TGTGCCAGCAGTGCCGGCTACGAGCAGTACTTC.

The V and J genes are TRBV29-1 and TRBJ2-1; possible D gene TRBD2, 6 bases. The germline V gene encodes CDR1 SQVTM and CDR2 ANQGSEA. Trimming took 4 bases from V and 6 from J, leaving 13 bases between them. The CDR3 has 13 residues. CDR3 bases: TGCAGCGTTGGGGTCCCAGCGGGCAATGAGCAGTTCTTC. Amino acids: CSVGVPAGNEQFF.

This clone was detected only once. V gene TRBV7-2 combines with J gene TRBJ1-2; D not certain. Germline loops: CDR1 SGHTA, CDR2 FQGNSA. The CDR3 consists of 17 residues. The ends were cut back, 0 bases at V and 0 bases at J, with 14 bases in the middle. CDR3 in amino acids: CASSLARPAESNYGYTF. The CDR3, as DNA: TGTGCCAGCAGCTTAGCAAGGCCGGCAGAGTCTAACTATGGCTACACCTTC.

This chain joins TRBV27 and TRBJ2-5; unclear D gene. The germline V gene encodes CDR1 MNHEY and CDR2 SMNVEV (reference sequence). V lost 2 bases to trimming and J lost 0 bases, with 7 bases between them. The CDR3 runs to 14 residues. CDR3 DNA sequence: TGTGCCAGCAGTTTAACCCTGTACCAAGAGACCCAGTACTTC. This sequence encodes CASSLTLYQETQYF.

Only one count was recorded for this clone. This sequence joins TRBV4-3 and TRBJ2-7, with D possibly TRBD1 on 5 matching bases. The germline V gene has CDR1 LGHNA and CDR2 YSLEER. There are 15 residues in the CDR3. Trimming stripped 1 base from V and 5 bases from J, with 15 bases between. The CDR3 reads CASSQGQSFIDEQYF. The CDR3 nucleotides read TGCGCCAGCAGCCAAGGACAGTCCTTTATTGACGAGCAGTACTTC.

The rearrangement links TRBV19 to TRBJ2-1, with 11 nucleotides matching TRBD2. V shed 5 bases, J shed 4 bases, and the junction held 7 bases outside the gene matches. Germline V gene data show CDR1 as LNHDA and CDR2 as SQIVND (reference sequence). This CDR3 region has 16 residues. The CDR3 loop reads CASSVTSGTPYNEQFF. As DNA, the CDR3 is TGTGCCAGTAGTGTGACTAGCGGGACCCCTTACAATGAGCAGTTCTTC.

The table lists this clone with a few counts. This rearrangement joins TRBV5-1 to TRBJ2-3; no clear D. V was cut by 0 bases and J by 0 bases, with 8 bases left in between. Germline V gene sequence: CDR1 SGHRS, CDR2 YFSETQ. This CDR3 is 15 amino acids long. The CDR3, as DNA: TGCGCCAGCAGCTTGGACGTTACTAGCACAGATACGCAGTATTTT. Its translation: CASSLDVTSTDTQYF.

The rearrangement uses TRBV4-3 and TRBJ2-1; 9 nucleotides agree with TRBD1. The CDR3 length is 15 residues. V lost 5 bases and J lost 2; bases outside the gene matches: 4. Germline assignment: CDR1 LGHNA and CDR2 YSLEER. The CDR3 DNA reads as TGCGCCAGCAGCACCGGGACAGGGACCTACAATGAGCAGTTCTTC. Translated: CASSTGTGTYNEQFF.

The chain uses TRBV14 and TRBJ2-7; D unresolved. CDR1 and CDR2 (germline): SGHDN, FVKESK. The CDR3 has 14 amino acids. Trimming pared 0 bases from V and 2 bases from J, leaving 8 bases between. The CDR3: CASSQEWQTYEQYF. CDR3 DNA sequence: TGTGCCAGCAGCCAAGAATGGCAGACCTACGAGCAGTACTTC.

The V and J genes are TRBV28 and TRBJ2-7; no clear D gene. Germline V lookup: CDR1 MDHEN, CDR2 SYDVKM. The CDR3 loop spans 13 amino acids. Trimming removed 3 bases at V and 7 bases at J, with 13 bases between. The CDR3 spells CASSLVVWLEQYF. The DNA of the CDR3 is TGTGCCAGCAGTTTGGTCGTCTGGTTGGAGCAGTACTTC. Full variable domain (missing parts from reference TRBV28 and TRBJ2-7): DVKVTQSSRYLVKRTGEKVFLECVQDMDHENMFWYRQDPGLGLRLIYFSYDVKMKEKGDIPEGYSVSREKKERFSLILESASTNQTSMYLCASSLVVWLEQYFGPGTRLTVT.

CDR3 protein: CASSQDGTGTGGFGTQYF. The CDR3 DNA follows: TGCGCCAGCAGCCAAGATGGTACCGGGACAGGGGGCTTTGGCACGCAGTATTTT. This rearrangement joins TRBV4-3 to TRBJ2-3; 12 bases are shared with TRBD1. The CDR3 extends over 18 amino acids. The germline CDR1 and CDR2 sequences are LGHNA and YSLEER. J lost 9 bases, V lost 0 bases, and 13 bases had no gene match.

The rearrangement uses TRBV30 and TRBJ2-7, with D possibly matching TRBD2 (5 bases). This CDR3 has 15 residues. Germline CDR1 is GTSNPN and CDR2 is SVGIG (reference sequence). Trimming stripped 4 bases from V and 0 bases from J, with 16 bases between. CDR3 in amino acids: CAWIPGISSSYEQYF. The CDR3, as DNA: TGTGCCTGGATTCCCGGGATTTCTAGCTCCTACGAGCAGTACTTC.

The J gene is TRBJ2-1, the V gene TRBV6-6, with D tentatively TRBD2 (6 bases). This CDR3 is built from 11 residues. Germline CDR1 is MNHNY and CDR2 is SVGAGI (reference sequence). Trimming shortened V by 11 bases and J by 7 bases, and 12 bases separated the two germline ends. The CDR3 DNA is TGTGCCGCAGGGAGCGGGAATGAGCAGTTCTTC. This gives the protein CAAGSGNEQFF.

The CDR3 protein is CASSLSGRKHSYEQYF. CDR3 in DNA: TGTGCCAGCAGCCTCTCAGGCAGAAAACACTCCTACGAGCAGTACTTC. The chain uses TRBV5-6 and TRBJ2-7; D gene unclear. The CDR3 extends over 16 amino acids. Germline loops: CDR1 SGHDT, CDR2 YYEEEE. Trimming pared 4 bases from V and 0 bases from J, leaving 17 bases between.